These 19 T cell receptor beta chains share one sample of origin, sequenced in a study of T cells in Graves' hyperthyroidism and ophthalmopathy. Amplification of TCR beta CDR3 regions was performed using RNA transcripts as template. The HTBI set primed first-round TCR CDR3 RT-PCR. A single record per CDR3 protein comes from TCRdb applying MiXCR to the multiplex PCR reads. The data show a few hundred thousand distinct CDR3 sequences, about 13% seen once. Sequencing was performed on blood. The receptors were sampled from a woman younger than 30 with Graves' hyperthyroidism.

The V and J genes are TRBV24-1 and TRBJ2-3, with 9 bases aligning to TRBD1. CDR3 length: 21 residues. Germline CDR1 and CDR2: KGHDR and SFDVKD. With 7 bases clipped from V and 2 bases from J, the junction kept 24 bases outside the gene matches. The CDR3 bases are TGTGCCACCAGAGCGAACTCACCGGGACAGGGTAGAATGGACCACACAGATACGCAGTATTTT. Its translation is CATRANSPGQGRMDHTDTQYF.

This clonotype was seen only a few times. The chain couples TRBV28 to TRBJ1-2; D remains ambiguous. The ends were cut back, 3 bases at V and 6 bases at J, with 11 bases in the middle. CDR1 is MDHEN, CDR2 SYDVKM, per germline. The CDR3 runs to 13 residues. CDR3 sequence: CASSFLGSHGYTF. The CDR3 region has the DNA TGTGCCAGCAGTTTCCTGGGATCCCATGGCTACACCTTC.

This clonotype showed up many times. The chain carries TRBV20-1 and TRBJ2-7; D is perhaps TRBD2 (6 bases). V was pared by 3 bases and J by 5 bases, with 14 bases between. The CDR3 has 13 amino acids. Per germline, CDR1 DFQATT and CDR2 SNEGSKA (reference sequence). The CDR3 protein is CSARSGGANEQYF. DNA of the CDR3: TGCAGTGCTAGGTCCGGCGGGGCGAACGAGCAGTACTTC.

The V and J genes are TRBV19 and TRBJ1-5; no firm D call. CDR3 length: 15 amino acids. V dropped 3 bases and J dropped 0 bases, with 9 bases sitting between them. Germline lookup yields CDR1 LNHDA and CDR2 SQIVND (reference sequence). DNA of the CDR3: TGTGCCAGTAGTATTTGGACTGGTAGCAATCAGCCCCAGCATTTT. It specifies CASSIWTGSNQPQHF.

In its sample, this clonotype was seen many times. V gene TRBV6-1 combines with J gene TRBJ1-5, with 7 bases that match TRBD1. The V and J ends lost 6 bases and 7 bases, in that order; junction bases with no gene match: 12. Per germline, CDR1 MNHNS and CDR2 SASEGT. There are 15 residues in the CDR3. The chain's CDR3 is CASSPGEGAEQPQHF. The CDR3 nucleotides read TGTGCCAGCAGCCCCGGGGAGGGGGCTGAACAGCCCCAGCATTTT.

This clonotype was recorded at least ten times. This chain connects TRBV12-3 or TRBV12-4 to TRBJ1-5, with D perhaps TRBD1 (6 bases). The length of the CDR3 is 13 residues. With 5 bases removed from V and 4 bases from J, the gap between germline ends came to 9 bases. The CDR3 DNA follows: TGTGCCAGCAGTCGACAGGAAAATCAGCCCCAGCATTTT. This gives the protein CASSRQENQPQHF.

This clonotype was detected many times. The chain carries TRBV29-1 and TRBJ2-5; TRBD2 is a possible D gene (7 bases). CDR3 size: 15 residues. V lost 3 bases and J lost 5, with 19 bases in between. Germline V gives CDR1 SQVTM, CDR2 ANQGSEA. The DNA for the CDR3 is TGCAGCGTTGATGCGGGGGCGAGTCATGAGGAGACCCAGTACTTC. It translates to CSVDAGASHEETQYF.

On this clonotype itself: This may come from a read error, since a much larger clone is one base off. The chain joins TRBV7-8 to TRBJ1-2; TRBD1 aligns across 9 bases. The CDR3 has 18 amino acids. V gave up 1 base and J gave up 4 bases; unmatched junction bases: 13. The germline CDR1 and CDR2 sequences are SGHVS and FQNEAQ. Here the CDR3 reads CASSLVPGQGRLGYGYTF. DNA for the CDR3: TGTGCCAGCAGCTTAGTTCCGGGACAGGGAAGGTTGGGCTATGGCTACACCTTC.

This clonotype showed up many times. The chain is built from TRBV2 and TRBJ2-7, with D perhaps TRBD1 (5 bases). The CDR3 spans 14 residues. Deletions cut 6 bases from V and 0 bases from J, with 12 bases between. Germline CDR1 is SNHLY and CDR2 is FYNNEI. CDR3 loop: CASRQESLSYEQYF. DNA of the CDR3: TGTGCCAGCAGACAGGAATCTCTCTCCTACGAGCAGTACTTC.

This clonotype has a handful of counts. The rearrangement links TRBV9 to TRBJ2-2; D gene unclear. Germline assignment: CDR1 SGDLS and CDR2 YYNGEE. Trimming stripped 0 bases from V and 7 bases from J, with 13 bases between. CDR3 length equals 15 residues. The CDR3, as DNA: TGTGCCAGCAGCGTAGCGGGCCGCAGGAGCGGGGAGCTGTTTTTT. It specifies CASSVAGRRSGELFF.

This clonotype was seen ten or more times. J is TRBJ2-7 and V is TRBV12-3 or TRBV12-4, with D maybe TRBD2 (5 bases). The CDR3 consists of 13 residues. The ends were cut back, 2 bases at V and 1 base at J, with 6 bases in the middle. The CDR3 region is CASSLWESYEQYF. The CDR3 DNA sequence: TGTGCCAGCAGTTTATGGGAGTCCTACGAGCAGTACTTC.

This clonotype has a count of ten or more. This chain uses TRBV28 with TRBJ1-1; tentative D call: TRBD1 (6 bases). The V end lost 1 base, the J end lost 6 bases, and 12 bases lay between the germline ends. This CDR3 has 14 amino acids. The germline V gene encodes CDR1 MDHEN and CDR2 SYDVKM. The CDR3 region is CASSLYQGISEAFF. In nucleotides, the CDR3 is TGTGCCAGCAGTTTATATCAGGGGATCTCTGAAGCTTTCTTT.

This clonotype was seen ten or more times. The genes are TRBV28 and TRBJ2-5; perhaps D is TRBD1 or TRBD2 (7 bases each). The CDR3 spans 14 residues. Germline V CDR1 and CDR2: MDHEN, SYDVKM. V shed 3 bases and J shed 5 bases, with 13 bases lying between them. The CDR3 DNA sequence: TGTGCCAGCAGTTTTCGCAGGGGGGGGGAGACCCAGTACTTC. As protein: CASSFRRGGETQYF.

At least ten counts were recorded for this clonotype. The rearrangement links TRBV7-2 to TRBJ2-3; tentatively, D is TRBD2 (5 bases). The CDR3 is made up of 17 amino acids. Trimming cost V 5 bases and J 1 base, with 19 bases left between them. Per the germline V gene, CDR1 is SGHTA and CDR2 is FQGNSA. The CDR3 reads CASSHPSAGGGTDTQYF. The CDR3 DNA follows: TGTGCCAGCAGCCACCCTTCGGCGGGCGGAGGCACAGATACGCAGTATTTT.

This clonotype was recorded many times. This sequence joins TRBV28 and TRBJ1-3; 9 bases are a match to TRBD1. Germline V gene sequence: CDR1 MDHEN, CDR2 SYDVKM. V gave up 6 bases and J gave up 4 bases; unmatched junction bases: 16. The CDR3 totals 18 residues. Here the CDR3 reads CASSTPGQGGDAGNTIYF. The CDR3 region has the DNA TGTGCCAGCAGCACCCCGGGACAGGGCGGTGATGCGGGAAACACCATATATTTT. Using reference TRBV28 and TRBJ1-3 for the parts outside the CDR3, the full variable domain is DVKVTQSSRYLVKRTGEKVFLECVQDMDHENMFWYRQDPGLGLRLIYFSYDVKMKEKGDIPEGYSVSREKKERFSLILESASTNQTSMYLCASSTPGQGGDAGNTIYFGEGSWLTVV.

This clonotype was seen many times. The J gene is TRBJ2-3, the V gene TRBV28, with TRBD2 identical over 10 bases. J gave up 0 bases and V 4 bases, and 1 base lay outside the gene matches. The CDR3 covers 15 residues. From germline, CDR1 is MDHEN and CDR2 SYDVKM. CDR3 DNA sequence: TGTGCCAGCAGTTCTAGCGGGGGAAGCACAGATACGCAGTATTTT. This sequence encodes CASSSSGGSTDTQYF. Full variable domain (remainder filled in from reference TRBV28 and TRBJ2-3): DVKVTQSSRYLVKRTGEKVFLECVQDMDHENMFWYRQDPGLGLRLIYFSYDVKMKEKGDIPEGYSVSREKKERFSLILESASTNQTSMYLCASSSSGGSTDTQYFGPGTRLTVL.

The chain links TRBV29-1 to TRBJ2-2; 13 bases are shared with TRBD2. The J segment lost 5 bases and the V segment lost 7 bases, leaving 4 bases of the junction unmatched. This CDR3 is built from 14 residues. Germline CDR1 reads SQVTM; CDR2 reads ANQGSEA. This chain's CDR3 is CSALTSGGTGELFF. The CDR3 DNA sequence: TGCAGCGCCCTGACTAGCGGGGGGACCGGGGAGCTGTTTTTT.

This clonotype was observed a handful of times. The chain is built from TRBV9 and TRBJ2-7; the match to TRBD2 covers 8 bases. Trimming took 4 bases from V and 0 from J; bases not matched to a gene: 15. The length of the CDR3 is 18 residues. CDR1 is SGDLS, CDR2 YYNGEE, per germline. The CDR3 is CASSPSSKSGGPSYEQYF. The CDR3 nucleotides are TGTGCCAGCAGCCCTTCCTCCAAGAGCGGGGGCCCCTCCTACGAGCAGTACTTC. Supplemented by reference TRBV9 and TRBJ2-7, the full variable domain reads DSGVTQTPKHLITATGQRVTLRCSPRSGDLSVYWYQQSLDQGLQFLIQYYNGEERAKGNILERFSAQQFPDLHSELNLSSLELGDSALYFCASSPSSKSGGPSYEQYFGPGTRLTVT.

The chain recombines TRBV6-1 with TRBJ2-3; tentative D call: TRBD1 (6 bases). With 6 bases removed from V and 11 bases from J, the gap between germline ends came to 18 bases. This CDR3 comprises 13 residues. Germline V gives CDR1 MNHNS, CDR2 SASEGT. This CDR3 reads CASSPTRGRGQYF. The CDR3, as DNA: TGTGCCAGCAGCCCAACTAGGGGGAGAGGGCAGTATTTT.